The 29 T cell receptor beta chains in this list originate from one sample, sequenced in a study of shared clonotypes between healthy human individuals. TCRdb's table, derived via immunoSEQ multiplex PCR, lists solely in-frame clones and lacks some. The table lists roughly 2,000,000 clones, around 96% of them singletons. Selected positively for CCR7 and CD45RO-negative, naive CD8 cells excluded terminally differentiated effector memory CD45RA+ cells. Sequenced material: naive CD8+ T cells sorted from blood. The receptors here all came from a man aged 18-30 years in good health.

This chain joins TRBV7-9 and TRBJ2-2; a possible D gene is TRBD2 (6 bases). Germline V gives CDR1 SEHNR, CDR2 FQNEAQ (reference sequence). The CDR3 extends over 15 amino acids. V was clipped by 7 bases and J by 1 base, with 13 bases between them. As DNA, the CDR3 is TGTGCCAGCACCGGGGAGGAGCAGAACACCGGGGAGCTGTTTTTT. Amino acid sequence: CASTGEEQNTGELFF.

The chain has TRBV10-3 and TRBJ2-3, with D possibly called TRBD1 or TRBD2 (5 bases each). The CDR3 is made up of 16 amino acids. Germline values: CDR1 ENHRY, CDR2 SYGVKD. Trimming pared 4 bases from V and 4 bases from J, leaving 18 bases between. Here the CDR3 reads CAISGPWGPEADTQYF. Written as DNA, the CDR3 is TGTGCCATCAGTGGACCGTGGGGACCAGAGGCAGATACGCAGTATTTT.

This clone was recorded only once. The rearrangement uses TRBV9 and TRBJ2-7, with D possibly matching TRBD1 (6 bases). The CDR3 sequence is 14 residues long. V lost 0 bases and J lost 4, with 11 bases in between. The germline CDR1 and CDR2 sequences are SGDLS and YYNGEE. CDR3 nucleotide sequence: TGTGCCAGCAGCGTAGGAACAGGGATGTACGAGCAGTACTTC. Translation gives CASSVGTGMYEQYF.

V usage is TRBV2 and J usage is TRBJ2-2, with 8 nucleotides matching TRBD1. CDR3 length equals 15 residues. J was trimmed by 4 bases and V by 6 bases; bases with no gene match: 7. Germline CDR1 is SNHLY and CDR2 is FYNNEI. The CDR3 DNA follows: TGTGCCAGCAGCGCAGGGGGCCGCAGCACCGGGGAGCTGTTTTTT. It encodes CASSAGGRSTGELFF.

V and J are TRBV11-3 and TRBJ2-3; 9 bases align to TRBD2. From germline, CDR1 is SGHNT and CDR2 YENEEA. The CDR3 length is 13 residues. V shed 3 bases and J 14 bases; nucleotides not matched to a gene: 9. CDR3 DNA: TGTGCCAGCAGCTTTATAGCGGGAGACAATCCGTATTTT. This sequence encodes CASSFIAGDNPYF.

The gene calls are TRBV9 and TRBJ2-1; D call uncertain. This CDR3 spans 13 amino acids. Germline CDR1 is SGDLS and CDR2 is YYNGEE. The V end lost 0 bases, the J end lost 7 bases, and 8 bases lay between the germline ends. CDR3 sequence: CASSVDIWNEQFF. The CDR3 DNA reads TGTGCCAGCAGCGTAGATATCTGGAATGAGCAGTTCTTC.

This clone was found once. The chain carries TRBV4-2 and TRBJ2-1; 14 bases line up with TRBD2. V trimming: 3 bases; J trimming: 7 bases; junction bases outside the gene matches: 17. The CDR3 runs 20 residues. Per the germline V gene, CDR1 is LGHNA and CDR2 is YNFKEQ. The CDR3 loop reads CASSQYILSGLAGDRNEQFF. CDR3 bases: TGTGCCAGCAGCCAGTATATCCTCTCGGGACTAGCGGGGGATCGGAATGAGCAGTTCTTC.

This chain joins TRBV5-8 and TRBJ2-7; no firm D call. Between the trimmed V and J ends, which lost 0 bases and 0 bases, there was a span of 10 bases. Germline V gene data show CDR1 as SGHTS and CDR2 as YDEGEE. This CDR3 spans 15 amino acids. The CDR3 region has the DNA TGTGCCAGCAGCTTGGCCCGACTGAACTCCTACGAGCAGTACTTC. It yields the protein CASSLARLNSYEQYF.

This clone was counted once. The chain is built from TRBV30 and TRBJ2-5; D call uncertain. V was cut by 1 base and J by 0 bases, with 3 bases left in between. The V gene's germline CDR1 is GTSNPN and CDR2 SVGIG (reference sequence). This CDR3 is 12 amino acids long. CDR3 amino acids: CAWSGDQETQYF. In DNA, the CDR3 is TGTGCCTGGAGTGGAGACCAAGAGACCCAGTACTTC.

A single count supports this clone. J is TRBJ2-7 and V is TRBV5-1; 7 bases line up with TRBD2. Trimming cost V 0 bases and J 7 bases; bases outside gene matches: 13. The germline V gene has CDR1 SGHRS and CDR2 YFSETQ. There are 16 residues in the CDR3. For the CDR3, the DNA is TGCGCCAGCAGCTTGGCCAGGGAGGGTGCGGTTGGAGAGCAGTACTTC. It yields the protein CASSLAREGAVGEQYF.

This chain links TRBV6-1 with TRBJ2-7; 10 bases align to TRBD2. The V gene's germline CDR1 is MNHNS and CDR2 SASEGT. This CDR3 has 15 amino acids. The trim removed 3 bases at V and 5 bases at J, leaving 7 bases unmatched. The CDR3 DNA reads as TGTGCCAGCAGTGAGGCGGGACTAGCGTTAAACGAGCAGTACTTC. Residues: CASSEAGLALNEQYF.

This chain connects TRBV29-1 to TRBJ2-1; 10 bases are shared with TRBD2. Trimming took 5 bases from V and 3 from J; bases not matched to a gene: 4. The CDR3 runs to 14 residues. Germline V lookup: CDR1 SQVTM, CDR2 ANQGSEA. The CDR3 loop is CSVPTSGIYNEQFF. As DNA, the CDR3 is TGCAGCGTTCCCACTAGCGGGATCTACAATGAGCAGTTCTTC.

This chain connects TRBV4-1 to TRBJ2-1; TRBD2 might be the D (7 bases). CDR3 length: 18 amino acids. The V and J ends lost 4 bases and 8 bases respectively, with 27 bases between them. CDR1 MGHRA and CDR2 YSYEKL come from the germline V gene. Written as DNA, the CDR3 is TGCGCCAGCAGCCTCCCCGGGGAGGGCAGGGGCAACTTAGATGAGCAGTTCTTC. Its protein is CASSLPGEGRGNLDEQFF.

The chain is built from TRBV5-4 and TRBJ2-3; no definite D call. The CDR3 consists of 15 residues. V was pared by 0 bases and J by 5 bases, with 13 bases between. The germline V gene encodes CDR1 SGHNT and CDR2 YYREEE (reference sequence). In DNA, the CDR3 is TGTGCCAGCAGCTTGGATGGTCCCGGCTTAGATACGCAGTATTTT. This encodes CASSLDGPGLDTQYF. The full variable domain, completed using reference TRBV5-4 and TRBJ2-3, is ETGVTQSPTHLIKTRGQQVTLRCSSQSGHNTVSWYQQALGQGPQFIFQYYREEENGRGNFPPRFSGLQFPNYSSELNVNALELDDSALYLCASSLDGPGLDTQYFGPGTRLTVL.

The CDR3 is CASSLLDREVTEQYF. As DNA, the CDR3 is TGTGCCAGCAGCTTGTTGGACAGGGAGGTTACCGAGCAGTACTTC. The chain joins TRBV5-5 to TRBJ2-7; TRBD1 matches at 8 bases. V lost 1 base and J lost 6; bases outside the gene matches: 9. The CDR3 length is 15 residues. CDR1 and CDR2 from the germline V gene are SGHKS and YYEKEE (reference sequence).

Of note for this clone: A much larger clone is a single base away; this may be a read error. The sample has other DNA sequences that encode this CDR3 too. The chain joins TRBV6-5 to TRBJ2-2; unclear D gene. Looked up from germline, CDR1 is MNHEY and CDR2 is SVGAGI. This CDR3 comprises 14 residues. Trimming took 2 bases from V and 3 from J, leaving 7 bases between them. CDR3 sequence reads: CASSYGQYTGELFF. The CDR3 nucleotides are TGTGCCAGCAGTTACGGCCAGTACACCGGGGAGCTGTTTTTT.

This chain links TRBV4-1 with TRBJ2-7; D gene unclear. Trimming left V 0 bases short and J 3 bases short, with 12 bases between. Germline V CDR1 and CDR2: MGHRA, YSYEKL. The CDR3 spans 15 residues. CDR3 nucleotide sequence: TGCGCCAGCAGCCAAGAGTCAGTTACCAGCTACGAGCAGTACTTC. This codes for CASSQESVTSYEQYF.

The V and J genes are TRBV14 and TRBJ2-5; the D gene is possibly TRBD1 (5 bases). The CDR3 is 15 residues long. V was cut by 3 bases and J by 0 bases, with 11 bases left in between. The germline CDR1 and CDR2 sequences are SGHDN and FVKESK. In nucleotides, the CDR3 is TGTGCCAGCAGCCAGTCACAGGTCGACCAAGAGACCCAGTACTTC. Translation gives CASSQSQVDQETQYF. The full variable domain, completed using reference TRBV14 and TRBJ2-5, is EAGVTQFPSHSVIEKGQTVTLRCDPISGHDNLYWYRRVMGKEIKFLLHFVKESKQDESGMPNNRFLAERTGGTYSTLKVQPAELEDSGVYFCASSQSQVDQETQYFGPGTRLLVL.

The V and J genes are TRBV11-2 and TRBJ2-7, with 7 bases that match TRBD1. CDR1 and CDR2 from the germline V gene are SGHAT and FQNNGV. The CDR3 has 15 residues. The ends lost 0 bases at V and 2 bases at J; junction bases unmatched: 4. The CDR3 DNA sequence: TGTGCCAGCAGCTTAGACCGGGACAGAGCCTACGAGCAGTACTTC. Its protein product is CASSLDRDRAYEQYF.

The J gene is TRBJ1-5, the V gene TRBV27; D ambiguous. The V gene lost 1 base and the J gene lost 3 bases, with 10 bases spanning the gap. The V gene's germline CDR1 is MNHEY and CDR2 SMNVEV (reference sequence). This CDR3 has 15 amino acids. CDR3 coding DNA: TGTGCCAGCAGTTTATGGGCGCGGGACAATCAGCCCCAGCATTTT. Its translation is CASSLWARDNQPQHF.

The gene calls are TRBV19 and TRBJ2-1; D ambiguous. In germline, CDR1 is LNHDA, CDR2 SQIVND (reference sequence). This CDR3 contains 14 residues. The V gene lost 5 bases and the J gene lost 2 bases, with 10 bases spanning the gap. The CDR3: CASSVDTAYNEQFF. Written as DNA, the CDR3 is TGTGCCAGTAGTGTTGACACCGCCTACAATGAGCAGTTCTTC.

The table lists this clone with a count of one. The chain combines TRBV7-9 with TRBJ2-3; 8 positions match TRBD2. The CDR3 is made up of 12 amino acids. CDR1 and CDR2 from the germline V gene are SEHNR and FQNEAQ (reference sequence). The ends lost 0 bases at V and 13 bases at J; junction bases unmatched: 3. This CDR3 is CASSLAGGLEYF. The DNA of the CDR3 is TGTGCCAGCAGCTTAGCAGGGGGACTAGAGTATTTT. The full variable domain, rest sourced from reference TRBV7-9 and TRBJ2-3, is DTGVSQNPRHKITKRGQNVTFRCDPISEHNRLYWYRQTLGQGPEFLTYFQNEAQLEKSRLLSDRFSAERPKGSFSTLEIQRTEQGDSAMYLCASSLAGGLEYFGPGTRLTVL.

V usage is TRBV9 and J usage is TRBJ2-2; perhaps D is TRBD1 or TRBD2 (6 bases each). This CDR3 region has 17 residues. Trimming took off 3 bases at V and 5 bases at J, with 20 bases between the two ends. Germline values: CDR1 SGDLS, CDR2 YYNGEE. CDR3: CASSGTQGGSLTGELFF. The CDR3 DNA reads as TGTGCCAGCAGCGGGACACAGGGAGGAAGCTTGACCGGGGAGCTGTTTTTT.

The rearrangement links TRBV10-1 to TRBJ2-3; perhaps TRBD2 as D (6 bases). The V end was cut by 4 bases, the J end by 5 bases, with 13 bases between. The CDR3 spans 14 residues. CDR1 WNHNN and CDR2 SYGVQD come from the germline V gene (reference sequence). CDR3 coding DNA: TGCGCCAGCAGTGGGGACTGGGACGTAGATACGCAGTATTTT. This translates into CASSGDWDVDTQYF.

This chain uses TRBV6-1 with TRBJ1-1; tentatively, D is TRBD1 (5 bases). CDR3 length: 13 amino acids. CDR1 is MNHNS, CDR2 SASEGT, per germline. V lost 6 bases and J lost 4, with 12 bases in between. CDR3 loop: CASRTGAATEAFF. CDR3 coding DNA: TGTGCCAGCAGGACCGGGGCAGCCACTGAAGCTTTCTTT.

This chain uses TRBV4-1 with TRBJ1-1, with D possibly being TRBD1 (6 bases). The V end was cut by 0 bases, the J end by 6 bases, with 14 bases between. The CDR3 is 15 residues long. Germline V lookup: CDR1 MGHRA, CDR2 YSYEKL. The chain's CDR3 is CASSQDMGASPEAFF. CDR3 nucleotides: TGCGCCAGCAGCCAAGATATGGGGGCGTCCCCTGAAGCTTTCTTT.

This clone was detected only once. The chain uses TRBV7-9 and TRBJ1-1; D is unresolved. Trimming left V 5 bases short and J 5 bases short, with 18 bases between. The CDR3 runs 15 residues. Germline lookup yields CDR1 SEHNR and CDR2 FQNEAQ (reference sequence). The CDR3 region has the DNA TGTGCCAGCAGCGGCCGCCGAGGGTCGTGGACTGAAGCTTTCTTT. Translated, it gives CASSGRRGSWTEAFF.

Turning to this clone: Additional DNA sequences in this sample encode the identical CDR3. The V and J genes are TRBV30 and TRBJ2-2; D possibly corresponds to TRBD1 (6 bases). The CDR3 is 12 residues long. Trimming left V 4 bases short and J 3 bases short, with 6 bases between. Germline V gene lookup returns CDR1 GTSNPN and CDR2 SVGIG (reference sequence). CDR3 in DNA: TGTGCCTGGACAGGGGACACCGGGGAGCTGTTTTTT. Amino acids: CAWTGDTGELFF.

The CDR3 here is CASSPGLAGGLTETQYF. In DNA, the CDR3 is TGCGCCAGCAGCCCCGGACTAGCGGGGGGCTTAACAGAGACCCAGTACTTC. This sequence joins TRBV5-1 and TRBJ2-5; 14 nucleotides line up with TRBD2. The V segment lost 4 bases and the J segment 4 bases; nucleotides outside the gene matches: 9. Germline lookup yields CDR1 SGHRS and CDR2 YFSETQ. CDR3 length: 17 residues. The full variable domain, in which reference TRBV5-1 and TRBJ2-5 provide the parts outside the CDR3, is KAGVTQTPRYLIKTRGQQVTLSCSPISGHRSVSWYQQTPGQGLQFLFEYFSETQRNKGNFPGRFSGRQFSNSRSEMNVSTLELGDSALYLCASSPGLAGGLTETQYFGPGTRLLVL.